The source of this T cell receptor (beta chain) is a study of PD-L1 blockade in urothelial cancer. About the research overall: The study started patients on atezolizumab around 2014, giving 1,200 mg intravenously every 3 weeks. Treatment start was followed by blood analysis at 3 weeks (second dose) and again at 6 weeks. A median blood sample held about 140,000 T cells and about 83,000 unique TCRs.

Trimming cost V 2 bases and J 8 bases, with 11 bases left between them. The germline V gene has CDR1 SGHRS and CDR2 YFSETQ. The CDR3 runs to 14 residues. Time point meaning: peripheral blood 6 weeks after treatment start. Each patient gave between 1 and 8 samples, pretreatment and on-treatment. The data were produced by immunoSEQ multiplex PCR, yet TCRdb's version contains in-frame clones alone and is incomplete. The sample has about 51,000 clones, roughly 91% seen once. This sequence originates from a man in his fifties or sixties with urothelial cancer. Sample: PBMCs, taken around atezolizumab (anti-PD-L1) treatment. V is TRBV5-1 and J is TRBJ1-6; the D gene is possibly TRBD1 (5 bases). The CDR3 nucleotides are TGCGCCAGCAGCTTTCAGGGCGAGGATTCACCCCTCCACTTT. This gives the protein CASSFQGEDSPLHF. Based on the CDR3 plus reference TRBV5-1 and TRBJ1-6, the full variable domain is KAGVTQTPRYLIKTRGQQVTLSCSPISGHRSVSWYQQTPGQGLQFLFEYFSETQRNKGNFPGRFSGRQFSNSRSEMNVSTLELGDSALYLCASSFQGEDSPLHFGNGTRLTVT.